This TCR beta chain was identified during a study of CD8 T cells in ankylosing spondylitis. This CDR3 comprises 13 residues. Germline assignment: CDR1 DFQATT and CDR2 SNEGSKA (reference sequence). V was shortened by 3 bases and J by 8 bases, with 15 bases between the two germline ends. TCRdb called the 5' RACE reads again in MiXCR, with one record for every CDR3 protein. The table shows about 840,000 distinct CDR3 sequences, with approximately 10% occurring only once. Overall study results and limits: One TCR beta motif, made up of fewer than 10 highly homologous variants, appeared characteristic of ankylosing spondylitis blood.

In the case of this clonotype: The antigen is not known.

The sample was blood, either unsorted or a sorted T cell fraction (not recorded which). The sequence was obtained from a male donor with ankylosing spondylitis. This chain joins TRBV20-1 and TRBJ2-3, with no clear D. The CDR3 region is CSASPTSDGTQYF. DNA of the CDR3: TGCAGTGCTAGTCCGACATCCGACGGTACGCAGTATTTT.